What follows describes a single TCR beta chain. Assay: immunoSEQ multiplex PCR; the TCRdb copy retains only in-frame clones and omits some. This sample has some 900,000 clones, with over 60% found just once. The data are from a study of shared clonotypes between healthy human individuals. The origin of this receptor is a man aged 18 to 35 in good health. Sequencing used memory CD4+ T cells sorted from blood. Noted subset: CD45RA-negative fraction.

This CDR3 is CASTRRDLGGGNQPQHF. As DNA, the CDR3 is TGTGCCAGCACCCGTCGTGATTTGGGAGGGGGCAATCAGCCCCAGCATTTT. The V gene is TRBV28, the J gene TRBJ1-5; D possibly corresponds to TRBD1 (5 bases). The CDR3 is made up of 17 amino acids. The V and J ends lost 7 bases and 2 bases respectively, with 21 bases between them. Germline V gives CDR1 MDHEN, CDR2 SYDVKM.